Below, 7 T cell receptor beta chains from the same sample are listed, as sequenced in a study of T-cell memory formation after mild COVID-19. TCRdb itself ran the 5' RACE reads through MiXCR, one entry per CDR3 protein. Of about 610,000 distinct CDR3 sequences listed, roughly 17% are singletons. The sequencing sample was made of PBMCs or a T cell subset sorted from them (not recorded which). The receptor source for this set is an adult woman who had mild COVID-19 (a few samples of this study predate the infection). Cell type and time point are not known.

The CDR3, as DNA: TGTGCCACCAGTGTCCTTAGCCCATCGGGCAATGAGCAGTTCTTC. Protein: CATSVLSPSGNEQFF. The rearrangement joins TRBV24-1 to TRBJ2-1; D remains ambiguous. The V end was cut by 5 bases, the J end by 6 bases, with 16 bases between. The germline gives CDR1 KGHDR, CDR2 SFDVKD. The CDR3 contains 15 residues.

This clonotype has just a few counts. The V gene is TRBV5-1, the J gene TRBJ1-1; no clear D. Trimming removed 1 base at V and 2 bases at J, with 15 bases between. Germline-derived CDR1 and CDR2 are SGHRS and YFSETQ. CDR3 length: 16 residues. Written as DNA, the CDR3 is TGCGCCAGCAGCTTGCGACGATCGCCTGATAACACTGAAGCTTTCTTT. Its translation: CASSLRRSPDNTEAFF.

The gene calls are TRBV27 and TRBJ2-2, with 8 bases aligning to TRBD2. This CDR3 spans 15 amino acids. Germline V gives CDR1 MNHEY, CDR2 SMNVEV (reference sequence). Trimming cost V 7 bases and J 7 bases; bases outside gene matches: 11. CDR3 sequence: CASNPVAGTNGELFF. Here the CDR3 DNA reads TGTGCCAGCAACCCGGTAGCGGGGACTAACGGGGAGCTGTTTTTT.

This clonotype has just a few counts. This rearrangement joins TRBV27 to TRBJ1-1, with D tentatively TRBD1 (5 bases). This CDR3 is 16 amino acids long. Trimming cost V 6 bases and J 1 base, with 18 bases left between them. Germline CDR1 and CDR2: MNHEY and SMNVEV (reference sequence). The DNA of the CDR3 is TGTGCCAGCAGCCGTAGTACCGGCAGGGCGAACACTGAAGCTTTCTTT. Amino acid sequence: CASSRSTGRANTEAFF.

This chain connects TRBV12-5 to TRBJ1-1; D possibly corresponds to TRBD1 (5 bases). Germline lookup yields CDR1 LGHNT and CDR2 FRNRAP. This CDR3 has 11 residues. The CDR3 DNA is TGTGCCCAGACAGCTCACACTGAAGCTTTCTTT. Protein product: CAQTAHTEAFF.

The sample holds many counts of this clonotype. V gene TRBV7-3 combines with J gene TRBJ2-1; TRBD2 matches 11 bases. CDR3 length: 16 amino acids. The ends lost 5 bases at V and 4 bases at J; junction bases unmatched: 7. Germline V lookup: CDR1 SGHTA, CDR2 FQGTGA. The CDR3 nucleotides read TGTGCCAGCAGCCCGACGCTAGCGGGGGGATACAATGAGCAGTTCTTC. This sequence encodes CASSPTLAGGYNEQFF.

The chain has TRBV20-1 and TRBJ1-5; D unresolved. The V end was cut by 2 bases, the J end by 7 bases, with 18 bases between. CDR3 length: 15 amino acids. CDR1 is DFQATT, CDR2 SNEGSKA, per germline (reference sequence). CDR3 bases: TGCAGTGCTAGACCCGCCAGGCACTTTGACCAGCCCCAGCATTTT. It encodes CSARPARHFDQPQHF.